This T cell receptor (beta chain) was sequenced for a study of cytomegalovirus exposure and HLA in healthy donors. The length of the CDR3 is 14 residues. With 0 bases removed from V and 6 bases from J, the gap between germline ends came to 9 bases. Germline CDR1 SGHRS, CDR2 YFSETQ. PCR used 60 Vbeta primers and 13 Jbeta primers. This table comes from immunoSEQ multiplex PCR, and its TCRdb copy is limited to in-frame clones, with some not included. Of approximately 130,000 clones in the sample, 70% to 80% are singletons; the top ten hold about 3.4%. The J gene is TRBJ1-4, the V gene TRBV5-1, with D perhaps matching TRBD1 (5 bases). Specimen: PBMCs. The sequence derives from a man younger than 40 in good health and CMV-seronegative. The CDR3 here is CASSLEGWDEKLFF. The CDR3 region has the DNA TGCGCCAGCAGCTTGGAGGGGTGGGATGAAAAACTGTTTTTT.